This T cell receptor beta chain was found in a study of blood T cell repertoires in COVID-19. Cohort 3 recovery required two negative PCRs, clearance, or symptom resolution. Profiled with immunoSEQ multiplex PCR; TCRdb holds only in-frame clones, not every one. The sample includes fewer than 200,000 clones, 70% to 90% seen only once; the top ten take about 4.6%. The specimen was PBMCs or T cells enriched from blood (not recorded which). The receptor comes from a woman aged 45 to 65 who had recovered from COVID-19.

In nucleotides, the CDR3 is TGTGCCTGGAGTAGTGGAGGGAACAAGCAGTACGTC. This translates into CAWSSGGNKQYV. V is TRBV30 and J is TRBJ2-7; tentatively, D is TRBD2 (6 bases). The CDR3 spans 12 residues. Per germline, CDR1 GTSNPN and CDR2 SVGIG (reference sequence). With 2 bases removed from V and 8 bases from J, the gap between germline ends came to 13 bases.